These 25 T cell receptor beta chains originate from one sample sequenced in a study of blood T cells in healthy people across ages. A second about 7 to 12 cycle PCR used barcoded and J-beta primers. TCRdb processed the 5' RACE reads anew with MiXCR; each CDR3 protein has one entry. The sample has roughly 1,500,000 distinct CDR3 sequences; 35% to 45% are singletons. Sequencing was performed on blood. The receptors were gathered from a woman aged 18-29 years in good health.

The chain has TRBV29-1 and TRBJ1-4; 7 bases align to TRBD1. J lost 1 base, V lost 7 bases, and 3 bases had no gene match. Germline values: CDR1 SQVTM, CDR2 ANQGSEA. The CDR3 spans 13 residues. CDR3: CSAGTVTNEKLFF. As DNA, the CDR3 is TGCAGCGCAGGGACAGTAACTAATGAAAAACTGTTTTTT.

The chain links TRBV29-1 to TRBJ1-4; D call uncertain. Germline V gives CDR1 SQVTM, CDR2 ANQGSEA. V was trimmed by 6 bases and J by 4 bases, leaving 12 bases between them. This CDR3 spans 13 amino acids. The CDR3, as DNA: TGCAGCGTCGCCCCCGGGATTAATGAAAAACTGTTTTTT. Amino acids: CSVAPGINEKLFF.

The chain combines TRBV5-1 with TRBJ2-4; D is uncertain. The DNA end is a closer match to TRBJ2-7, so the J assignment may be wrong. Germline loops: CDR1 SGHRS, CDR2 YFSETQ. This CDR3 region has 17 residues. CDR3 nucleotides: TGCGCCAGCAGCTTGTTAACTCATAACAGTGAGGCCGGCGAGCAGTACTTC. As protein: CASSLLTHNSEAGEQYF.

This clonotype was recorded a few times. The chain employs TRBV7-9 and TRBJ2-1; D not resolved. The CDR3 has 16 amino acids. V lost 4 bases to trimming and J lost 0 bases, with 13 bases between them. The V gene's germline CDR1 is SEHNR and CDR2 FQNEAQ (reference sequence). The CDR3 loop is CASSSNLRSSYNEQFF. CDR3 DNA sequence: TGTGCCAGCAGCTCGAACCTCAGGAGCTCCTACAATGAGCAGTTCTTC.

Details on this clonotype: Its ends do not fully match the called genes, so a read error is possible. This sequence joins TRBV5-1 and TRBJ2-1; the D gene is possibly TRBD1 (6 bases). CDR1 is SGHRS and CDR2 is YFSETQ in the germline V gene. The CDR3 is 11 amino acids. DNA of the CDR3: TGCGCCAGCAGCCGGGACAATGGGCAGTTCTTC. It translates to CASSRDNGQFF.

This clonotype has just a few counts. The chain has TRBV9 and TRBJ1-4, with D perhaps matching TRBD1 (5 bases). Germline V lookup: CDR1 SGDLS, CDR2 YYNGEE. The V gene lost 0 bases and the J gene lost 2 bases, with 11 bases spanning the gap. The CDR3 covers 16 residues. The CDR3 region has the DNA TGTGCCAGCAGCGTAGAGCCCAGGGACACTAATGAAAAACTGTTTTTT. Protein: CASSVEPRDTNEKLFF.

The rearrangement links TRBV3-1 to TRBJ2-3; 9 bases align to TRBD2. Germline V CDR1 and CDR2: LGHDT, YNNKEL (reference sequence). The length of the CDR3 is 20 residues. Trimming took 4 bases from V and 5 from J; bases not matched to a gene: 22. The CDR3 DNA is TGTGCCAGCAGCCTAAGCCCTAGCGGGGCACGAAAGGGTAGCGGAGATACGCAGTATTTT. It encodes CASSLSPSGARKGSGDTQYF.

This chain joins TRBV29-1 and TRBJ2-7; possibly TRBD1 for D (6 bases). The germline V and J ends were trimmed by 1 base and 0 bases, with 13 bases remaining between them. The germline V gene encodes CDR1 SQVTM and CDR2 ANQGSEA. This CDR3 has 15 amino acids. This CDR3 is CSVEVGTPSSYEQYF. The CDR3 DNA reads as TGCAGCGTTGAAGTTGGGACACCTAGCTCCTACGAGCAGTACTTC.

In its sample, this clonotype was seen many times. This chain joins TRBV4-1 and TRBJ2-5; D might be TRBD2 (5 bases). The CDR3 spans 14 residues. Deletions cut 0 bases from V and 7 bases from J, with 12 bases between. In germline, CDR1 is MGHRA, CDR2 YSYEKL. The CDR3 sequence: CASSQDSGRATQYF. DNA of the CDR3: TGCGCCAGCAGCCAAGATTCTGGGAGAGCGACCCAGTACTTC.

The chain couples TRBV19 to TRBJ2-7; 7 positions agree with TRBD2. This CDR3 spans 15 amino acids. The germline gives CDR1 LNHDA, CDR2 SQIVND (reference sequence). The J segment lost 2 bases and the V segment lost 4 bases, leaving 8 bases of the junction unmatched. Here the CDR3 reads CASSKASGFTYEQYF. CDR3 sequence (DNA): TGTGCCAGTAGTAAGGCTAGCGGTTTTACCTACGAGCAGTACTTC.

The chain links TRBV6-1 to TRBJ2-3, with D hard to call. The CDR3 spans 15 residues. The V end lost 5 bases, the J end lost 0 bases, and 12 bases lay between the germline ends. From germline, CDR1 is MNHNS and CDR2 SASEGT. CDR3 in amino acids: CASSRTGPSTDTQYF. The CDR3, as DNA: TGTGCCAGCAGTAGGACGGGTCCTAGCACAGATACGCAGTATTTT.

This clonotype was seen more than once but under ten times. The gene calls are TRBV9 and TRBJ1-4; D call uncertain. CDR3 length: 15 amino acids. Between the trimmed V and J ends, which lost 4 bases and 8 bases, there was a span of 18 bases. Germline values: CDR1 SGDLS, CDR2 YYNGEE. The CDR3 protein is CASSPGPSGGEKLFF. CDR3 bases: TGTGCCAGCAGCCCTGGACCGTCCGGTGGGGAAAAACTGTTTTTT. The variable domain in full, completed from reference TRBV9 and TRBJ1-4, reads DSGVTQTPKHLITATGQRVTLRCSPRSGDLSVYWYQQSLDQGLQFLIQYYNGEERAKGNILERFSAQQFPDLHSELNLSSLELGDSALYFCASSPGPSGGEKLFFGSGTQLSVL.

Concerning this clonotype: This may come from a read error, since a much larger clone is one base off. The chain employs TRBV6-2 or TRBV6-3 and TRBJ2-1, with a tentative D call TRBD2 (6 bases). The CDR3 extends over 17 amino acids. Germline lookup yields CDR1 MNHEY and CDR2 SVGEGT. Trimming took off 8 bases at V and 0 bases at J, with 20 bases between the two ends. In nucleotides, the CDR3 is TGTGCCAGCCTTGGCCACTCTCGGGAGCTCTCCTACAATGAGCAGTTCTTC. Amino acid sequence: CASLGHSRELSYNEQFF.

This CDR3 is CASSQEHRASYEQYF. The CDR3 nucleotides are TGTGCCAGCAGCCAAGAGCACAGGGCCTCCTACGAGCAGTACTTC. J is TRBJ2-7 and V is TRBV3-1; D may be TRBD1 (6 bases). V gave up 0 bases and J gave up 0 bases, with 9 bases separating them. Looked up from germline, CDR1 is LGHDT and CDR2 is YNNKEL (reference sequence). This CDR3 has 15 amino acids.

This clonotype was observed a handful of times. V usage is TRBV10-3 and J usage is TRBJ2-3, with D perhaps given as TRBD1 or TRBD2 (5 bases each). CDR1 is ENHRY and CDR2 is SYGVKD in the germline V gene. There are 16 residues in the CDR3. V was cut by 2 bases and J by 4 bases, with 16 bases left in between. This chain's CDR3 is CAISEHSGPRADTQYF. The CDR3 DNA reads as TGTGCCATCAGTGAGCATTCGGGACCCAGGGCAGATACGCAGTATTTT.

This chain links TRBV20-1 with TRBJ1-2; D ambiguous. The CDR3 sequence is 13 residues long. Germline V lookup: CDR1 DFQATT, CDR2 SNEGSKA (reference sequence). V lost 4 bases to trimming and J lost 3 bases, with 12 bases between them. Written as DNA, the CDR3 is TGCAGTGCTACGCCGATAGACTACTATGGCTACACCTTC. Amino acid sequence: CSATPIDYYGYTF.

This clonotype has just a few counts. This chain uses TRBV29-1 with TRBJ2-1; possible D gene TRBD2, 7 bases. The CDR3 sequence is 15 residues long. Trimming removed 8 bases from V and 2 bases from J, with 19 bases in between. In germline, CDR1 is SQVTM, CDR2 ANQGSEA. The CDR3 loop is CSSFLRGHTYNEQFF. The CDR3 region has the DNA TGCAGCAGTTTTTTGCGGGGGCACACCTACAATGAGCAGTTCTTC.

This chain joins TRBV15 and TRBJ2-7; D is perhaps TRBD2 (5 bases). Germline loops: CDR1 LNHNV, CDR2 YYDKDF (reference sequence). Trimming stripped 3 bases from V and 2 bases from J, with 8 bases between. This CDR3 has 13 residues. The DNA of the CDR3 is TGTGCCACCAGCAGCGGGGTTCCCTACGAGCAGTACTTC. Its protein product is CATSSGVPYEQYF.

The rearrangement joins TRBV29-1 to TRBJ2-1; 8 bases are shared with TRBD2. In germline, CDR1 is SQVTM, CDR2 ANQGSEA. CDR3 length equals 10 residues. The CDR3 DNA is TGCAGTTCCAGCGGGGGAGAGCAGTTCTTC. Encoded protein: CSSSGGEQFF.

This clonotype occurred many times. The gene calls are TRBV12-3 or TRBV12-4 and TRBJ1-2; 8 bases match TRBD1. V gave up 4 bases and J gave up 0 bases; unmatched junction bases: 1. CDR3 length equals 14 residues. CDR3 coding DNA: TGTGCCAGCAGTTCAGGGGGCCCTAACTATGGCTACACCTTC. Its protein product is CASSSGGPNYGYTF.

The sample holds many counts of this clonotype. The gene calls are TRBV29-1 and TRBJ2-2; D uncertain. Germline V CDR1 and CDR2: SQVTM, ANQGSEA. V lost 1 base and J 6 bases, leaving 9 bases between the germline ends. The CDR3 totals 13 residues. CDR3 nucleotides: TGCAGCGTTGAAGTTTTGAGCTCCGGGGAGCTGTTTTTT. This sequence encodes CSVEVLSSGELFF.

The genes are TRBV7-2 and TRBJ2-1; D perhaps matches TRBD2 (6 bases). The J call may be mistaken, given a closer DNA end match to TRBJ2-7. Germline CDR1 reads SGHTA; CDR2 reads FQGNSA. CDR3 size: 14 residues. The CDR3, as DNA: TGTGCCAGCTCTGGGACTTTCTCCTACAATGAGCAGTACTTC. It is translated as CASSGTFSYNEQYF.

This chain links TRBV30 with TRBJ1-1; the D gene is possibly TRBD1 (5 bases). The V gene lost 3 bases and the J gene lost 4 bases, with 15 bases spanning the gap. Germline V gene lookup returns CDR1 GTSNPN and CDR2 SVGIG (reference sequence). The CDR3 is 14 residues long. The chain's CDR3 is CAWRMGLGGTEAFF. CDR3 sequence (DNA): TGTGCCTGGAGAATGGGACTGGGGGGCACTGAAGCTTTCTTT.

This chain joins TRBV12-3 or TRBV12-4 and TRBJ1-2; D uncertain. This CDR3 comprises 11 residues. V was trimmed by 5 bases and J by 8 bases, leaving 9 bases between them. The CDR3 coding sequence is TGTGCCAGCAGTAAAACGCAGGGCTACACCTTC. Its protein is CASSKTQGYTF.

This chain joins TRBV2 and TRBJ1-4; D is undetermined. V lost 6 bases to trimming and J lost 8 bases, with 16 bases between them. CDR1 is SNHLY, CDR2 FYNNEI, per germline. The CDR3 loop spans 14 amino acids. DNA for the CDR3: TGTGCCAGCAGGGGTGGGAGATGGTGGGAAAAACTGTTTTTT. Its translation is CASRGGRWWEKLFF. The full variable domain, in which reference TRBV2 and TRBJ1-4 provide the parts outside the CDR3, is EPEVTQTPSHQVTQMGQEVILRCVPISNHLYFYWYRQILGQKVEFLVSFYNNEISEKSEIFDDQFSVERPDGSNFTLKIRSTKLEDSAMYFCASRGGRWWEKLFFGSGTQLSVL.